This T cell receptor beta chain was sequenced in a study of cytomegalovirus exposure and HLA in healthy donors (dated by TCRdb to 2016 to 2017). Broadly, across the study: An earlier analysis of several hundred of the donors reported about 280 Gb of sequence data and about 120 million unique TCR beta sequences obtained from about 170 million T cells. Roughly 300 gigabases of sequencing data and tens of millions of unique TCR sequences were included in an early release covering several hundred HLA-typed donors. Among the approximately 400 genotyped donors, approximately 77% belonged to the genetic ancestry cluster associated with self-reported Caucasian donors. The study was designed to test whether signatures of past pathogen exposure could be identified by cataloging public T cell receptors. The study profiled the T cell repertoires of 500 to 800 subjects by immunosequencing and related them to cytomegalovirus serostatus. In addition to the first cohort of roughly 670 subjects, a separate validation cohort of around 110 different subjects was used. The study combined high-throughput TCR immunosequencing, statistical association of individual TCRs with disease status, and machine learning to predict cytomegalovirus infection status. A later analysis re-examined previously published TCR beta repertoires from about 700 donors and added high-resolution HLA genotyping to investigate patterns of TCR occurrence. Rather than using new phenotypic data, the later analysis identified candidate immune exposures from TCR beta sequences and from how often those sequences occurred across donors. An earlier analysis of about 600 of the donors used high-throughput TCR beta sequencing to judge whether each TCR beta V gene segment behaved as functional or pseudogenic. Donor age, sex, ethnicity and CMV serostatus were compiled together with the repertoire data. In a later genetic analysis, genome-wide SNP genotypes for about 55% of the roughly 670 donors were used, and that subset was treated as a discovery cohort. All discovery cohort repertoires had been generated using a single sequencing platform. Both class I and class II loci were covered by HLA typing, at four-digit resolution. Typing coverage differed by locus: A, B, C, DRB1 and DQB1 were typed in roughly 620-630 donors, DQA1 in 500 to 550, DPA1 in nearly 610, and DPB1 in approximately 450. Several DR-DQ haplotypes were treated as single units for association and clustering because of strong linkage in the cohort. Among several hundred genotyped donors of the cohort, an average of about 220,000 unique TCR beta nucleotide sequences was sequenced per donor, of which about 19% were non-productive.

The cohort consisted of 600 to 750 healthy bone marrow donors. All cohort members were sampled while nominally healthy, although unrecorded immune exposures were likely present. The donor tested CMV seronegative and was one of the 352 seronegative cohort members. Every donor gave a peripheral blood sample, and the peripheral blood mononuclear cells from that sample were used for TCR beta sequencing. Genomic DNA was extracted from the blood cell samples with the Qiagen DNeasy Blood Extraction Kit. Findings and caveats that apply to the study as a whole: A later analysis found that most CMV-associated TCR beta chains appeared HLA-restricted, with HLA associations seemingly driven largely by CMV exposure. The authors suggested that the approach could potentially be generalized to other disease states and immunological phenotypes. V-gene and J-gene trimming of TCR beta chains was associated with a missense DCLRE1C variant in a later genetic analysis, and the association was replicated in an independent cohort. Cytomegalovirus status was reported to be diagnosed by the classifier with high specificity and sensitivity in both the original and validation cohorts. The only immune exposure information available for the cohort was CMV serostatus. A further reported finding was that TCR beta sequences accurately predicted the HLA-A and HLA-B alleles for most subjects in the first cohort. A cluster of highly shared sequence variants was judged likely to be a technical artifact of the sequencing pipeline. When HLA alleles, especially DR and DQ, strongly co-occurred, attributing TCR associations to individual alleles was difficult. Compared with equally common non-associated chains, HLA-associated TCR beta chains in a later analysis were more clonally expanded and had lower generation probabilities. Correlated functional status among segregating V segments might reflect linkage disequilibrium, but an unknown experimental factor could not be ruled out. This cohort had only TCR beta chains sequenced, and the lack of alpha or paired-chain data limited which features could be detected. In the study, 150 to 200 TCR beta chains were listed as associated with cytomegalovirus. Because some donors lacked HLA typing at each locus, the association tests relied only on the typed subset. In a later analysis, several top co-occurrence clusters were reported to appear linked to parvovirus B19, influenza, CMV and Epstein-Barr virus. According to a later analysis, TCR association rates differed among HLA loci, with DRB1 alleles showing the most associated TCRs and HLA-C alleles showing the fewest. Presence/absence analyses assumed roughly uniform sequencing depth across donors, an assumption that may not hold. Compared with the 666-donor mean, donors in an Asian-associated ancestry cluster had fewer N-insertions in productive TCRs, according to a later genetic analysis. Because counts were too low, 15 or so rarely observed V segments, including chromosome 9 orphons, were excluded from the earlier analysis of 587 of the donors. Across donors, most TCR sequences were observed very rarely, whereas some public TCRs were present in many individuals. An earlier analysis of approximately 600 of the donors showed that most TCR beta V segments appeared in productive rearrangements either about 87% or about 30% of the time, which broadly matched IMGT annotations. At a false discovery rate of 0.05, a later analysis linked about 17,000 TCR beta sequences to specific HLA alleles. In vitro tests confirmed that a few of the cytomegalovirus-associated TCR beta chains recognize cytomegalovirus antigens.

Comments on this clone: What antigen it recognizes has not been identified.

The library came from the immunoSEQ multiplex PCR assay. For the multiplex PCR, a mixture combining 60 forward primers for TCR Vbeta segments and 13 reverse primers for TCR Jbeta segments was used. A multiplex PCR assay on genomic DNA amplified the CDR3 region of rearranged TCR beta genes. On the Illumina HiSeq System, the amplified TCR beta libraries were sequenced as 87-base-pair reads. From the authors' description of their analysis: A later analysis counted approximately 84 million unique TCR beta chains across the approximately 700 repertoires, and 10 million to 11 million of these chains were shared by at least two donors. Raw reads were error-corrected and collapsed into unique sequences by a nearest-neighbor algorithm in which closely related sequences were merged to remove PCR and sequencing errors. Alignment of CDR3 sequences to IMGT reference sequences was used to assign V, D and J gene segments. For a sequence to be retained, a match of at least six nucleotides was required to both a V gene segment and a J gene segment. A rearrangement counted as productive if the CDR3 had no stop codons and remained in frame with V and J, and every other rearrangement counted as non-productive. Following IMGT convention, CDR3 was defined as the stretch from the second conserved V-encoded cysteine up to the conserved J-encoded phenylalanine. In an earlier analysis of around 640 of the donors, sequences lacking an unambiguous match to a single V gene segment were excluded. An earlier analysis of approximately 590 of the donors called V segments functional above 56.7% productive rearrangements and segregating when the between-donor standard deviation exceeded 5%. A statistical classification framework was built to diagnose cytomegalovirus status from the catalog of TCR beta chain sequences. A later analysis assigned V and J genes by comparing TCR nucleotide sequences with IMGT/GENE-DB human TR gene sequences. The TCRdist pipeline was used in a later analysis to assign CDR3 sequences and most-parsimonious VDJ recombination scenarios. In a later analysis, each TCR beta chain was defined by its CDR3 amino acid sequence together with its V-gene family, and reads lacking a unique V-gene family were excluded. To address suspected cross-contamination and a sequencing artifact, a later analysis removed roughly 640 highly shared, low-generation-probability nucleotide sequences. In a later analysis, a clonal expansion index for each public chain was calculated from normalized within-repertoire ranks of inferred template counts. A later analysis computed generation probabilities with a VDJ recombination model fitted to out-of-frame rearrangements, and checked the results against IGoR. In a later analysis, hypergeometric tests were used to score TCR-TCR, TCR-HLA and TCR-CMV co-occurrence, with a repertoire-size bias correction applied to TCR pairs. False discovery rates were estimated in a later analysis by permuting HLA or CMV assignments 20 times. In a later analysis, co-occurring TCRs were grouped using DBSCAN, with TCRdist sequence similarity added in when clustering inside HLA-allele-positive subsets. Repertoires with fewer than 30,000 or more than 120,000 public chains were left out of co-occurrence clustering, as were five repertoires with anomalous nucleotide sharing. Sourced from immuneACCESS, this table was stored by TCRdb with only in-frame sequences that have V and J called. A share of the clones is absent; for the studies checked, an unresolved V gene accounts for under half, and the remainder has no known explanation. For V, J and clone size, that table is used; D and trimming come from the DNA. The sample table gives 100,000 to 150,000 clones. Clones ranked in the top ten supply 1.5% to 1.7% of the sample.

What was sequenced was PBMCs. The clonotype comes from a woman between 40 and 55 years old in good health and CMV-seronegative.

The nucleotide sequence is given as TGTGCCACCAGCAGGGGAGCCTATGGCTACACCTTC. It translates as CATSRGAYGYTF. The sequence links TRBV15 to TRBJ1-2, with the D gene not confidently named. Reading from cysteine to phenylalanine, the CDR3 counts 12 amino acids. Here the CDR3 DNA is all that survives: 36 bases in frame from base 1. Sequences LNHNV (CDR1) and YYDKDF (CDR2) are obtained from the germline V gene (reference sequence). Relative to germline, V is 3 bases shorter and J is 4 bases shorter, with 6 bases between their ends. Extended through the reference TRBV15 and TRBJ1-2 proteins, this CDR3 yields the full variable domain: DAMVIQNPRYQVTQFGKPVTLSCSQTLNHNVMYWYQQKSSQAPKLLFHYYDKDFNNEADTPDNFQSRRPNTSFCFLDIRSPGLGDTAMYLCATSRGAYGYTFGSGTRLTVV.